The source of this T cell receptor (beta chain) is a study of cytomegalovirus exposure and HLA in healthy donors. With 8 bases removed from V and 11 bases from J, the gap between germline ends came to 16 bases. Germline loops: CDR1 SGHTA, CDR2 FQGTGA. The CDR3 sequence is 13 residues long. PCR employed 60 Vbeta and 13 Jbeta primers. Measured with immunoSEQ multiplex PCR; TCRdb has only the in-frame clones, and not every one. The sample has 90,000 or so clones, roughly 80% seen once. This receptor was taken from a man aged 25 to 45 in good health and CMV-seropositive. Material: PBMCs. The J gene is TRBJ1-6, the V gene TRBV7-3; the D gene is possibly TRBD1 (5 bases). The CDR3 sequence: CASSPDSGAPLHF. The CDR3 DNA sequence: TGTGCCAGCTCTCCGGACTCGGGGGCACCCCTCCACTTT.